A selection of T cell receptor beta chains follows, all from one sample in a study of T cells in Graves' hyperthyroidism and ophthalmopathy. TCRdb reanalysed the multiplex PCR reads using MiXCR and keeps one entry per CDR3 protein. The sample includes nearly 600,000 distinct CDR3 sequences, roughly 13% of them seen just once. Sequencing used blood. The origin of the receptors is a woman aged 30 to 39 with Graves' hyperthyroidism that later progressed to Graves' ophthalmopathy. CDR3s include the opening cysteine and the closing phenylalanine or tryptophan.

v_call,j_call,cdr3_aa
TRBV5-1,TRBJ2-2,CASSYVGAGELFF
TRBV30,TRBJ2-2,CAWNPGLAGRAGELFF
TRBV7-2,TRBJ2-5,CASSKDRRGEAQYF
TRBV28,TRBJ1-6,CASRLAGGSYNSPLHF
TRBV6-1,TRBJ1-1,CASSRDKNTEAFF
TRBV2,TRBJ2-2,CASSGNSGTPGELFF
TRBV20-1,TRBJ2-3,CSARDPGGGTDTQYF
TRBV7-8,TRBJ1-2,CASSLEEGGIRVYGYTF
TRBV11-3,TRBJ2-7,CASSRGQLSSYEQYF
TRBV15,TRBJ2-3,CATSRDTLAGGPTDTQYF
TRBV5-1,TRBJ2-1,CASSPPRELYNEQFF
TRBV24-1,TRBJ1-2,CATSDLGTEHGYTF
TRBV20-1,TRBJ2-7,CSARSLAGDPYEQYF
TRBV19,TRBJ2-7,CASSPPGVAGLYEQYF
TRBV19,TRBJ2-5,CASSILGARGEETQYF
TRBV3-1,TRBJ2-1,CASSQDGGSWNEQFF
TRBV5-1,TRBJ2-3,CASRQSTDTQYF
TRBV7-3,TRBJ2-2,CASSFSYRDTGELFF
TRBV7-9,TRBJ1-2,CASSPRGLNNGYTF
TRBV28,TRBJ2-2,CASSPPLDRDEVRSGELFF
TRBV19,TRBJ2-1,CASSMERYNEQFF
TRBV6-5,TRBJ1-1,CASSYTKRAFF
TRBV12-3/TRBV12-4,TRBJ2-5,CARGLAGETQYF
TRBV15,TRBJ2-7,CATSRQREGSYEQYF
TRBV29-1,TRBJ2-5,CSVDGAAPQETQYF
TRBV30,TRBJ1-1,CAWSVSEGVGTEAFF
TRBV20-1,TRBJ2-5,CSAPTSIEETQYF
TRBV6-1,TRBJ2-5,CASSARRETQYF
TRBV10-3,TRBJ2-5,CAISGGGEETQYF
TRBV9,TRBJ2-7,CASSLGVNRGEEQYF
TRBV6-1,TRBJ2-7,CASSWGTSGRFEQYF
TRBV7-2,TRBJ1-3,CASSPTAGSLHSGNTIYF
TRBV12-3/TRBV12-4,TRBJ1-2,CASSLLGGSSNYGYTF
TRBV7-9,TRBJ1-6,CASSFSGKSNSPLHF
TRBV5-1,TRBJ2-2,CASSYLAFANTGELFF
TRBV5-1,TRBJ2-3,CASSPSAADTDTQYF
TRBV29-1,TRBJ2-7,CSAASTTGAYEQYF
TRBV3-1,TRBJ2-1,CASSQEGWGTGKNEQFF
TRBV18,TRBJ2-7,CASSQGTSNTYEQYF
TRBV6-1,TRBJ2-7,CASIGSRDGSYEQYF
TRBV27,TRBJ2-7,CASRGPGGNEQYF
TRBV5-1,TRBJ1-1,CASSLGATLNTEAFF
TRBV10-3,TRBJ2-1,CAISDVPGQGARYNEQFF
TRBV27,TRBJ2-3,CASSRLWGVAGDDTQYF
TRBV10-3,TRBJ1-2,CAISQTGNYGYTF
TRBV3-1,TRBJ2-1,CASSRLDGRDNEQFF